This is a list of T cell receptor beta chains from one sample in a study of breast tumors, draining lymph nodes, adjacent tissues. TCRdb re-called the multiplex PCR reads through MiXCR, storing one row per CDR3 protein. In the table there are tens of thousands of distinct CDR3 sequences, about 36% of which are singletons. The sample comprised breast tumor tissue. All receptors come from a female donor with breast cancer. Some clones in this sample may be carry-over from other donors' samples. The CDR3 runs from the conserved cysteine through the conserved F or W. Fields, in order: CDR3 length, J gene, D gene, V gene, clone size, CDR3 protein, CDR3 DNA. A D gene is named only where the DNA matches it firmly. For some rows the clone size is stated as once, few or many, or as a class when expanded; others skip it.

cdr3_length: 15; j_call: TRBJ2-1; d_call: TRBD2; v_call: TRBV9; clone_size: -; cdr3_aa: CASSSTSGTYNEQFF; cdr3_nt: TGTGCCAGCAGCTCGACTAGCGGGACGTACAATGAGCAGTTCTTC
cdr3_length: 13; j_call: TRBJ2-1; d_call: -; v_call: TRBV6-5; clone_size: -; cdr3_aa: CACSYYGSGEQFF; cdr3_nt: TGTGCCTGCAGTTACTATGGTTCGGGTGAGCAGTTCTTC
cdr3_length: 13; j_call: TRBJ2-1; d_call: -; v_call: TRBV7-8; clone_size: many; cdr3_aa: CASRAGTYNEQFF; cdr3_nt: TGTGCCAGCAGAGCTGGGACTTACAATGAGCAGTTCTTC
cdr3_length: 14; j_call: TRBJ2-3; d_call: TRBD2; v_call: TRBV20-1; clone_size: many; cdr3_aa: CSARGSGKGDTQYF; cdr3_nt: TGCAGTGCTAGGGGCAGCGGGAAGGGGGATACGCAGTATTTT
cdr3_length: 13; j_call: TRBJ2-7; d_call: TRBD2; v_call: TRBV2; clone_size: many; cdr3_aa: CASRGSDWYEQYF; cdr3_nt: TGTGCCAGCCGCGGGAGTGATTGGTACGAGCAGTACTTC
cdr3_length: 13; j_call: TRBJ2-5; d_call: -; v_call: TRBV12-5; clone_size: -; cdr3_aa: CASGPNEQETQYF; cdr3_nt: TGTGCTAGTGGTCCCAATGAGCAAGAGACCCAGTACTTC
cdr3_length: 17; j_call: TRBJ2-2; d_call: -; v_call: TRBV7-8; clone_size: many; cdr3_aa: CASSFGGLGANTGELFF; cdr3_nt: TGTGCCAGCAGCTTCGGGGGATTAGGTGCTAACACCGGGGAGCTGTTTTTT
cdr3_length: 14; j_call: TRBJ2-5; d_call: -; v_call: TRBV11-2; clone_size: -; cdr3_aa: CASSLDRGSETQYF; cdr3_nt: TGTGCCAGCAGCTTAGACAGGGGATCGGAGACCCAGTACTTC
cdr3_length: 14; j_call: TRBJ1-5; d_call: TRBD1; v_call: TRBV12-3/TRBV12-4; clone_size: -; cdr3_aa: CASSFGDRDQPQHF; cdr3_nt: TGTGCCAGCAGTTTCGGGGACAGGGATCAGCCCCAGCATTTT
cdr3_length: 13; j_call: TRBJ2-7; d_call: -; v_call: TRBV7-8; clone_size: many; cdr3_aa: CASSQDRSYEQYF; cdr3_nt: TGTGCCAGCAGCCAAGACAGAAGCTACGAGCAGTACTTC
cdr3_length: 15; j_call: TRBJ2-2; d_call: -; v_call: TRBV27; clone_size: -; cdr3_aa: CASSLANGNTGEPFF; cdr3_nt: TGTGCCAGCAGTTTAGCTAACGGGAACACCGGGGAGCCGTTTTTT
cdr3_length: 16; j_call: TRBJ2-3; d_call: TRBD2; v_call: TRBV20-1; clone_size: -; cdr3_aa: CSASLTSGSSTDTQYF; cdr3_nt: TGCAGTGCTAGCTTGACTAGCGGGTCTAGCACAGATACGCAGTATTTT
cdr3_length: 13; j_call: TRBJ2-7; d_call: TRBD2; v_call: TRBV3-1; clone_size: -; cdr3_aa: CASSRAGSYEQYF; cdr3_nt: TGTGCCAGCAGCCGAGCGGGATCCTACGAGCAGTACTTC
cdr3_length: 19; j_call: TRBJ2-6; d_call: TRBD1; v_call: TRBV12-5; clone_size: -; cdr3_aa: CASRRSRGQLSSGANVLTF; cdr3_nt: TGTGCCAGCAGGAGAAGCAGGGGACAGCTTTCTTCTGGGGCCAACGTCCTGACTTTC
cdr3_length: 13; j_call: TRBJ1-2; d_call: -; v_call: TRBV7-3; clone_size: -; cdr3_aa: CASSLGTEYGYTF; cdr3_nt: TGTGCCAGCAGCTTAGGGACGGAATATGGCTACACCTTC
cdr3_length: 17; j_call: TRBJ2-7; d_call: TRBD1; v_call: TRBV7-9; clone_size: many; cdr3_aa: CASSGKNRGLSSYEQYF; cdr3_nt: TGTGCCAGCAGCGGGAAGAACAGGGGGCTGAGCTCCTACGAGCAGTACTTC